This T cell receptor beta chain was sequenced for a study of cytomegalovirus exposure and HLA in healthy donors. It was with 60 Vbeta and 13 Jbeta primers that the PCR ran. TCRdb keeps only in-frame clones here, not all; method: immunoSEQ multiplex PCR. Of 75,000 to 95,000 clones in the sample, around 80% are singletons; the top ten hold over 10%. The sequencing input was PBMCs. This receptor was obtained from a human donor in good health.

CDR3: CASSLGGMNTEAFF. CDR3 nucleotide sequence: TGTGCCAGCAGCTTAGGCGGGATGAACACTGAAGCTTTCTTT. The chain combines TRBV7-6 with TRBJ1-1; D is ambiguous. This CDR3 region has 14 residues. The V and J ends lost 1 base and 0 bases respectively, with 6 bases between them. Germline loops: CDR1 SGHVS, CDR2 FNYEAQ. The full variable domain, its missing parts supplied by reference TRBV7-6 and TRBJ1-1, is GAGVSQSPRYKVTKRGQDVALRCDPISGHVSLYWYRQALGQGPEFLTYFNYEAQQDKSGLPNDRFSAERPEGSISTLTIQRTEQRDSAMYRCASSLGGMNTEAFFGQGTRLTVV.